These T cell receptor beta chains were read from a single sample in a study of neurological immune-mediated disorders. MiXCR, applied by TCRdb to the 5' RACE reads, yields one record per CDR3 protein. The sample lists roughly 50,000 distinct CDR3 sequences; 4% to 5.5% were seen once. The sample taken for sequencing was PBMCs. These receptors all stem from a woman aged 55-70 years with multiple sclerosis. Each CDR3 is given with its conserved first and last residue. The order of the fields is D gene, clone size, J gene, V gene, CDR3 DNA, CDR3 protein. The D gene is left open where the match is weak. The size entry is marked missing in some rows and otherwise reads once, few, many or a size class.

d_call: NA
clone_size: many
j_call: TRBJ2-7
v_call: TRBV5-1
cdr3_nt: TGCGCCAGCAGCTTATCCGGGGGCAACTCCTACGAGCAGTACTTC
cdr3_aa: CASSLSGGNSYEQYF

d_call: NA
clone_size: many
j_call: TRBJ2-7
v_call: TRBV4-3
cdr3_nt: TGCGCCAGCAGCCAAGATCGGACCTCCTACGAGCAGTACTTC
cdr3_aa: CASSQDRTSYEQYF

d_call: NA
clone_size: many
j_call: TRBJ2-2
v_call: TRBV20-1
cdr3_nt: TGCAGTGCTAGAGTGCTAGCCGGGGAGCTGTTTTTT
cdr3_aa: CSARVLAGELFF

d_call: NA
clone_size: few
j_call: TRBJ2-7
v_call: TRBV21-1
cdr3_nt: TGTGTCAGCAGCAAAGTGTGCACTAGCGGGGGGTCCTACGAGCAGTACTTC
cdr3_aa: CVSSKVCTSGGSYEQYF

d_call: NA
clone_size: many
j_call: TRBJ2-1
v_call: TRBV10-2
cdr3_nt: TGCGCCAGCAGTAGTACAGCGCCGTACAATGAGCAGTTCTTC
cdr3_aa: CASSSTAPYNEQFF

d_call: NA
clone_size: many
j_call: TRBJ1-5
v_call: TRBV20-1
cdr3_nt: TGCAGTGCTCCACAAGTCGGGCAGCCCCAGCATTTT
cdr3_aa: CSAPQVGQPQHF

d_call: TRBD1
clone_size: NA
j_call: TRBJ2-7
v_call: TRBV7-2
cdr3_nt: TGTGCCAGCAGCTTAGCCGGGACAGGGTACGAGCAGTACTTC
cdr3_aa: CASSLAGTGYEQYF

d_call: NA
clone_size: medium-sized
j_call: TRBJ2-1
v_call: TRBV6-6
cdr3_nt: TGTGCCAGCAGTTCTGAAATCGGGCAGTTCTTC
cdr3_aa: CASSSEIGQFF

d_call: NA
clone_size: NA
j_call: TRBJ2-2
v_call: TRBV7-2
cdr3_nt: TGTGCCAGCAGCTTAGTGGTCGGGGAGCTGTTTTTT
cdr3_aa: CASSLVVGELFF

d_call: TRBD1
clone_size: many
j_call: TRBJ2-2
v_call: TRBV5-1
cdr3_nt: TGCGCCAGCAGCTCGCAGACAGGGGCGAACACCGGGGAGCTGTTTTTT
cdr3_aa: CASSSQTGANTGELFF

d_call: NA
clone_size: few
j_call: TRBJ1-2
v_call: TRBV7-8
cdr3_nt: TGTGCCAGCAGCTTAGCACACGGGGTGGGCTATGGCTACACCTTC
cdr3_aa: CASSLAHGVGYGYTF

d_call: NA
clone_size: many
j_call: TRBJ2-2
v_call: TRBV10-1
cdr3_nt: TGCGCCACCAGCCCCTCTCAAGGCACCGGGGAGCTGTTTTTT
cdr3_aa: CATSPSQGTGELFF

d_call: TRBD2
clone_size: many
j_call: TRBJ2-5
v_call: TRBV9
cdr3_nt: TGTGCCAGCAGCGTAAACCCTAGCGGAAGGGAGACCCAGTACTTC
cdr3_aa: CASSVNPSGRETQYF

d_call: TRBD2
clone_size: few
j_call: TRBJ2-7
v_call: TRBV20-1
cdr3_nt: TGCAGTGCTAGAGGCCCGGGAGGGGGGTCTGCTACCTACGAGCAGTACTTC
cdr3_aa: CSARGPGGGSATYEQYF

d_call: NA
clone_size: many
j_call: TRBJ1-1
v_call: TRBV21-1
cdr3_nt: TGTGCCAGCAGCACGAGGGCAGGGGATGCTTTCTTT
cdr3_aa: CASSTRAGDAFF

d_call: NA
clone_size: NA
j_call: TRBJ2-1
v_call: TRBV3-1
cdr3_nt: TGTGCCAGCAGCCAACCCGGGTGGCACAATGAGCAGTTCTTC
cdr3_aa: CASSQPGWHNEQFF

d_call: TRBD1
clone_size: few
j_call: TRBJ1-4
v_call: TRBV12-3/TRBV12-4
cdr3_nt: TGTGCCAGCAGTCTACCGGGACAGGGTGGAAAACTGTTTTTT
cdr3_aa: CASSLPGQGGKLFF

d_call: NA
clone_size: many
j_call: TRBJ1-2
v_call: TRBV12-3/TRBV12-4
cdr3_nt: TGTGCCAGCACCACCGACATTTACTATGGCTACACCTTC
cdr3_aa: CASTTDIYYGYTF

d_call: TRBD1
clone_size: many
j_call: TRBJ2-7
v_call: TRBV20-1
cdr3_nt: TGCAGTGCTTCCGGGACAGGGGGCTCCTACGAGCAGTACTTC
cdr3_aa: CSASGTGGSYEQYF

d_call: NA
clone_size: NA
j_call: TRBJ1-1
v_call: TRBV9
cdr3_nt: TGTGCCAGCAGCACAACTCCCGGGGGGGCATCGAACACTGAAGCTTTCTTT
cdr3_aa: CASSTTPGGASNTEAFF

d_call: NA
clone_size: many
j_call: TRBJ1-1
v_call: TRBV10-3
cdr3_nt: TGTGCCATCAGTTTAGACAGCAATGAAGCTTTCTTT
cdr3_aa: CAISLDSNEAFF

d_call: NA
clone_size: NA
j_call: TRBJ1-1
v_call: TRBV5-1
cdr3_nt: TGCGCCAGCAGCTTATGGGGGGGAACGGGAACTGAAGCTTTCTTT
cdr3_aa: CASSLWGGTGTEAFF

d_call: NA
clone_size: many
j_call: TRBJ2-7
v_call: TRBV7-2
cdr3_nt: TGTGCCAGCAGCTTAGACTACCAGAGGTACTTC
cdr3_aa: CASSLDYQRYF

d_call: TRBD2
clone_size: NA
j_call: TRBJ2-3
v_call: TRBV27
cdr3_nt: TGTGCCAGCAGCTCGTTAAGCGGGGACAGCACAGATACGCAGTATTTT
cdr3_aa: CASSSLSGDSTDTQYF

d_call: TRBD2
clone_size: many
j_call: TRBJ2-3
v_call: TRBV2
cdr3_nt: TGTGCCAGCAGGCGACTAGCGGGAGGGGTCACAGATACGCAGTATTTT
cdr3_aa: CASRRLAGGVTDTQYF

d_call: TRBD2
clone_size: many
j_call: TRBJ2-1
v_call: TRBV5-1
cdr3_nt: TGCGCCAGCAGTCTAGGGACTAGCGGATACAATGAGCAGTTCTTC
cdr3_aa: CASSLGTSGYNEQFF